This T cell receptor (beta chain) was documented in a study of blood T cell repertoires in COVID-19. This clone has a single count. Clinical histories supplied by participants themselves formed the basis of cohort assignment. Measured with immunoSEQ multiplex PCR; TCRdb has only the in-frame clones, and not every one. The sample lists 200,000 to 250,000 clones; approximately 88% were seen once. The sequence was obtained from a woman younger than 45 with acute COVID-19. The sequencing input was PBMCs or T cells enriched from blood (not recorded which).

CDR3 sequence (DNA): TGCGCCAGCAGCCAAGAACCGACAGGGGGGGTCTACGAGCAGTACTTC. Its protein product is CASSQEPTGGVYEQYF. The chain uses TRBV4-3 and TRBJ2-7; 9 nucleotides align to TRBD1. V was pared by 0 bases and J by 3 bases, with 6 bases of the junction left unmatched. Germline loops: CDR1 LGHNA, CDR2 YSLEER. This CDR3 contains 16 residues.